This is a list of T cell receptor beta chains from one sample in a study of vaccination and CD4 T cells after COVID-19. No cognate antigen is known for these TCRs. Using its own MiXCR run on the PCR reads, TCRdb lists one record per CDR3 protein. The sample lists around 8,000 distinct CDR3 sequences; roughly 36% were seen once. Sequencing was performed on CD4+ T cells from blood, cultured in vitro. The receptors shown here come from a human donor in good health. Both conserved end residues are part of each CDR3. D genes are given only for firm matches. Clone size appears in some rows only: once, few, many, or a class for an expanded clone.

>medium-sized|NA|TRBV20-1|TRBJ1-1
CSARDRITEAFF
TGCAGTGCTAGAGACAGGATCACTGAAGCTTTCTTT
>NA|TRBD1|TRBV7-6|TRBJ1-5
CASSPGTGSNQPQHF
TGTGCCAGCAGCCCGGGGACAGGGAGCAATCAGCCCCAGCATTTT
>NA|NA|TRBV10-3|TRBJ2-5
CALLPQETQYF
TGTGCCCTCCTGCCTCAAGAGACCCAGTACTTC
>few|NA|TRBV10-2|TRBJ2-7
CASSVLVPLPGEQYF
TGCGCCAGCAGTGTCTTAGTGCCCCTCCCCGGCGAGCAGTACTTC
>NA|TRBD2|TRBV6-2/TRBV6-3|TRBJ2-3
CASSRGLAGSTDTQYF
TGTGCCAGCAGTCGAGGCCTAGCGGGGAGCACAGATACGCAGTATTTT
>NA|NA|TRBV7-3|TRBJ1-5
CASSPEGHQPQHF
TGTGCCAGCAGCCCGGAAGGGCATCAGCCCCAGCATTTT
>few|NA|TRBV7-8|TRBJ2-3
CASSRIASTDTQYF
TGTGCCAGCAGCCGCATTGCCAGCACAGATACGCAGTATTTT
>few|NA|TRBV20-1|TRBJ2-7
CRSHEQYF
TGCAGGAGCCACGAGCAGTACTTC
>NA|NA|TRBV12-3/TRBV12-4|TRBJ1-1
CASSHPWNTEAFF
TGTGCCAGCAGTCACCCTTGGAACACTGAAGCTTTCTTT
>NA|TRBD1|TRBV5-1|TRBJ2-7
CASSLGGQGANEQYF
TGCGCCAGCAGCTTGGGGGGACAGGGGGCCAACGAGCAGTACTTC
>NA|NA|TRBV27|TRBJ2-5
CASSKGRQETQYF
TGTGCCAGCAGCAAGGGACGGCAGGAGACCCAGTACTTC
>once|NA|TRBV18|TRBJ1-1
CASSETGGRTEAFF
TGTGCCAGCTCAGAGACGGGGGGCAGAACTGAAGCTTTCTTT
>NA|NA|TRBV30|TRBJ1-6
CAWRKQAGDSPLHF
TGTGCCTGGAGGAAGCAGGCAGGGGATTCACCCCTCCACTTT
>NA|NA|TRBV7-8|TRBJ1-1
CASSFSGVDEAFF
TGTGCCAGCAGCTTTTCAGGTGTTGATGAAGCTTTCTTT
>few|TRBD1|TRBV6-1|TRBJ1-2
CASSKRDRGGYTF
TGTGCCAGCAGTAAACGGGACAGGGGGGGCTACACCTTC
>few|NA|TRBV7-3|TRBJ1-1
CASSFSPRDTEAFF
TGTGCCAGCAGCTTTAGCCCGCGGGACACTGAAGCTTTCTTT
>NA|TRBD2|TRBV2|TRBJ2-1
CASREGSGGGGNEQFF
TGTGCCAGCAGGGAGGGTAGCGGGGGGGGAGGCAATGAGCAGTTCTTC
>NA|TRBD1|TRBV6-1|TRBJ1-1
CASTTLGDRGVNTEAFF
TGTGCCAGCACTACCCTAGGGGACAGAGGAGTGAACACTGAAGCTTTCTTT
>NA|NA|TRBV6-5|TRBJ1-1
CASSSGPGHLEAFF
TGTGCCAGCAGTTCGGGCCCAGGACACCTTGAAGCTTTCTTT
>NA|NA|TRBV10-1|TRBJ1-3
CASGAGDAGNTIYF
TGCGCCAGCGGTGCGGGGGATGCAGGAAACACCATATATTTT
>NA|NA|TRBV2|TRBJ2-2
CASSEARGTGELFF
TGTGCCAGCAGTGAAGCCCGGGGAACCGGGGAGCTGTTTTTT
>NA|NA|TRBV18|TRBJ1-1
CASSRQDNTEAFF
TGTGCCAGCTCACGACAGGATAACACTGAAGCTTTCTTT
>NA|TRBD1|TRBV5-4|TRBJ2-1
CASSLSTGGRFDEQFF
TGTGCCAGCAGCTTATCGACAGGGGGGCGCTTCGATGAGCAGTTCTTC